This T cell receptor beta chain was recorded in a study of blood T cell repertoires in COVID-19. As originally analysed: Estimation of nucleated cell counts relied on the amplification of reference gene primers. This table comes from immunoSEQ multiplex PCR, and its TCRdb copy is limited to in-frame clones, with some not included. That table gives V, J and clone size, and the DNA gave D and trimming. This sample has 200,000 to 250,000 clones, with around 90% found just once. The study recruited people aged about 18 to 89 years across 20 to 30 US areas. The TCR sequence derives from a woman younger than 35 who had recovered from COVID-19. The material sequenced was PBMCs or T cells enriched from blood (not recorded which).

CDR3 residues: CASTPGVSTNEKLFF. Written as DNA, the CDR3 is TGTGCCAGCACACCAGGGGTATCGACTAATGAAAAACTGTTTTTT. The rearrangement links TRBV27 to TRBJ1-4, with D possibly matching TRBD1 (6 bases). V was pared by 7 bases and J by 2 bases, with 14 bases between. Germline V CDR1 and CDR2: MNHEY, SMNVEV (reference sequence). The CDR3 is made up of 15 amino acids.